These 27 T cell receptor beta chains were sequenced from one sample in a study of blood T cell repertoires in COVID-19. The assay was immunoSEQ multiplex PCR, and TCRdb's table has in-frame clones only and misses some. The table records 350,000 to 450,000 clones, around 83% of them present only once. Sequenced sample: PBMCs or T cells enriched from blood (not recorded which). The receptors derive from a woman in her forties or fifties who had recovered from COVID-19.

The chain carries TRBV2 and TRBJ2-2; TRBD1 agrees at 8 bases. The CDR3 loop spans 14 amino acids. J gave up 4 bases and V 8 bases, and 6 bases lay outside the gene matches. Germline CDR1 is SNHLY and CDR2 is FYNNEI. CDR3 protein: CASSGGAPTGELFF. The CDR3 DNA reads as TGTGCCAGCTCAGGGGGCGCCCCCACCGGGGAGCTGTTTTTT.

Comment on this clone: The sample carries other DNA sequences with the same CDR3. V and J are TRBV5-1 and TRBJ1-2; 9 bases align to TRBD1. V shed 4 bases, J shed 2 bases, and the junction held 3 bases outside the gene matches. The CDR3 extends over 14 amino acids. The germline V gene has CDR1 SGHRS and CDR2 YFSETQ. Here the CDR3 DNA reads TGCGCCAGCAGCCCAGGGACAGGGAACTATGGCTACACCTTC. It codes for CASSPGTGNYGYTF.

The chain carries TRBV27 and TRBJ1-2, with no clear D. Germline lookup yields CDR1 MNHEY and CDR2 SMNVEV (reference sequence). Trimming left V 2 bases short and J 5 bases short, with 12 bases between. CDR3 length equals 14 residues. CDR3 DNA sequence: TGTGCCAGCAGTTTAAGGGCGGGGATATATGGCTACACCTTC. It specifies CASSLRAGIYGYTF.

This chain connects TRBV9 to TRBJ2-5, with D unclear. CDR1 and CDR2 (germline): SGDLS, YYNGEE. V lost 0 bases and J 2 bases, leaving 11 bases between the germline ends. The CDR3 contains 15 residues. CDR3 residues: CASSVGSRLQETQYF. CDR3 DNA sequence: TGTGCCAGCAGCGTAGGATCGAGACTTCAAGAGACCCAGTACTTC.

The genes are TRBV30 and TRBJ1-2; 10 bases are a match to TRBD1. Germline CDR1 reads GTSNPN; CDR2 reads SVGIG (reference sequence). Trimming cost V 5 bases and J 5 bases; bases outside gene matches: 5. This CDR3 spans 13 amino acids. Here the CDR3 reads CAWGPGQGYGYTF. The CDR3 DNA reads TGTGCCTGGGGACCGGGACAGGGGTATGGCTACACCTTC.

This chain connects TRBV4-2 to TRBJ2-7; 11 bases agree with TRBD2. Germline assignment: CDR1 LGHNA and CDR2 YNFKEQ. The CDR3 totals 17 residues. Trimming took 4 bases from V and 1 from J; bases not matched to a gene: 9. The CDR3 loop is CASSLTYRLAGSYEQYF. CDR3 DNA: TGTGCCAGCAGCCTCACTTATCGACTAGCGGGATCCTACGAGCAGTACTTC.

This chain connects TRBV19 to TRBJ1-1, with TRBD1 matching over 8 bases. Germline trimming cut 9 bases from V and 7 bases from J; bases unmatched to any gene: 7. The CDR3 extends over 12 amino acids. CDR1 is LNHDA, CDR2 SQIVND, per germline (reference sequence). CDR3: CASRRTGIEAFF. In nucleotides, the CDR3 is TGTGCCAGCCGGAGGACAGGGATTGAAGCTTTCTTT.

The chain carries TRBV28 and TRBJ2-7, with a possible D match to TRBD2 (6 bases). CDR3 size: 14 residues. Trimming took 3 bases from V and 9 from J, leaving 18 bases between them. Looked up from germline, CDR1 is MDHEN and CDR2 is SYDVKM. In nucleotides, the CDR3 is TGTGCCAGCAGTTTCGGGAGTGCGGGCTTTCTGCAGTACTTC. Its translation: CASSFGSAGFLQYF. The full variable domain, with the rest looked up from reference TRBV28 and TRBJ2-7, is DVKVTQSSRYLVKRTGEKVFLECVQDMDHENMFWYRQDPGLGLRLIYFSYDVKMKEKGDIPEGYSVSREKKERFSLILESASTNQTSMYLCASSFGSAGFLQYFGPGTRLTVT.

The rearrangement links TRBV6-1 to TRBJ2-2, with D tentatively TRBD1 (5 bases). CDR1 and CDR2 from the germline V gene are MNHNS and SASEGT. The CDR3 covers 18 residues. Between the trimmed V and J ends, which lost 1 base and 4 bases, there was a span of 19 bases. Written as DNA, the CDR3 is TGTGCCAGCAGTGAAGAGCAATCTTGGCAGGGTCGCACCGGGGAGCTGTTTTTT. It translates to CASSEEQSWQGRTGELFF.

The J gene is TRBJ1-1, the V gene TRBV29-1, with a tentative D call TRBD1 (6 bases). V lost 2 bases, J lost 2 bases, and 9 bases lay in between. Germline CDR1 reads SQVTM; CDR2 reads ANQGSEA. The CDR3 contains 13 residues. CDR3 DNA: TGCAGCGTTGAACAGGGGTACAACACTGAAGCTTTCTTT. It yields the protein CSVEQGYNTEAFF.

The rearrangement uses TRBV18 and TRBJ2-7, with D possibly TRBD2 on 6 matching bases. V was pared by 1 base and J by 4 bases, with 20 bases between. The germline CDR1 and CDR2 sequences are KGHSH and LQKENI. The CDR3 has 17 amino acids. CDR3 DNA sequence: TGTGCCAGCTCACCACTGATCGGGCGGGGTTCTGTTTACGAGCAGTACTTC. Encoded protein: CASSPLIGRGSVYEQYF. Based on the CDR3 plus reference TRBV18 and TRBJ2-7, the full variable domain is NAGVMQNPRHLVRRRGQEARLRCSPMKGHSHVYWYRQLPEEGLKFMVYLQKENIIDESGMPKERFSAEFPKEGPSILRIQQVVRGDSAAYFCASSPLIGRGSVYEQYFGPGTRLTVT.

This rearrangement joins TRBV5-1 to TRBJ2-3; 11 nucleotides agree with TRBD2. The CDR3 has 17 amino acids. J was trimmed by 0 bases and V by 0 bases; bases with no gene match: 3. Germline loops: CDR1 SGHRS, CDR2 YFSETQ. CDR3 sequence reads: CASSLELAGASTDTQYF. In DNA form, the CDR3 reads TGCGCCAGCAGCTTGGAACTAGCGGGGGCTAGCACAGATACGCAGTATTTT.

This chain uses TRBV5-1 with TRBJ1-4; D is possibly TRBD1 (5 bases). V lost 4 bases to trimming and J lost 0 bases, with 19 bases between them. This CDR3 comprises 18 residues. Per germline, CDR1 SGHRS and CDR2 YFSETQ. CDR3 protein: CASSRRAGTDATNEKLFF. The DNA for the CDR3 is TGCGCCAGCAGCCGCCGCGCCGGGACTGACGCAACTAATGAAAAACTGTTTTTT.

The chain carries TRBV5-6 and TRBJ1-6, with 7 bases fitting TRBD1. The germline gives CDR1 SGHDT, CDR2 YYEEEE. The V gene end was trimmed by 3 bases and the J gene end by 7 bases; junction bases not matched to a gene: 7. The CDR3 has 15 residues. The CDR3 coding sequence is TGTGCCAGCAGCTACAGGGGAGCGAGAAATTCACCCCTCCACTTT. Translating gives CASSYRGARNSPLHF.

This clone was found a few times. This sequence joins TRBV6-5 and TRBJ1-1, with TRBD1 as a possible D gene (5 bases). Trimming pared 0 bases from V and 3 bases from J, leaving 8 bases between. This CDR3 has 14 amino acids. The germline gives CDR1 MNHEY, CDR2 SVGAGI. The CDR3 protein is CASSYSRGYTEAFF. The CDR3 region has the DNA TGTGCCAGCAGTTACTCTCGGGGGTACACTGAAGCTTTCTTT.

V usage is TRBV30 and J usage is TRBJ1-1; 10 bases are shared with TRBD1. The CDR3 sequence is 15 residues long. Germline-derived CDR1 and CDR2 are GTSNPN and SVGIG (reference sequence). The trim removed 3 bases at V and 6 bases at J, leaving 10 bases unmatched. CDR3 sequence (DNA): TGTGCCTGGAGGTTAATTGGACAGGGGGGATCTGAAGCTTTCTTT. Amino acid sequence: CAWRLIGQGGSEAFF.

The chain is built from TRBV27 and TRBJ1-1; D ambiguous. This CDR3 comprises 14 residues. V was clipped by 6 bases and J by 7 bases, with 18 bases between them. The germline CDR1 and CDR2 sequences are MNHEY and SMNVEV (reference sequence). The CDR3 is CASRRPGWADEAFF. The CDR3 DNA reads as TGTGCCAGCAGACGCCCTGGTTGGGCTGATGAAGCTTTCTTT.

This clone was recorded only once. CDR3 in amino acids: CSVYVAADTQYF. CDR3 DNA sequence: TGCAGCGTTTATGTGGCAGCGGATACGCAGTATTTT. The genes are TRBV29-1 and TRBJ2-3, with D hard to call. The CDR3 has 12 residues. V was pared by 5 bases and J by 6 bases, with 12 bases between. Germline CDR1 SQVTM, CDR2 ANQGSEA.

The CDR3 is CASSPGQIYEQYF. The DNA of the CDR3 is TGCGCCAGCAGCCCAGGACAGATCTACGAGCAGTACTTC. The chain employs TRBV5-1 and TRBJ2-7; maybe TRBD1 (6 bases). CDR1 and CDR2 from the germline V gene are SGHRS and YFSETQ. This CDR3 has 13 residues. Trimming left V 4 bases short and J 3 bases short, with 11 bases between.

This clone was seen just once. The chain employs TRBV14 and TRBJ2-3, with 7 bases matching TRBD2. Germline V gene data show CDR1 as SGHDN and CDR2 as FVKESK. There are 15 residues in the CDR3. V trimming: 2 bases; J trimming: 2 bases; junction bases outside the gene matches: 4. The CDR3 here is CASSQWRENTDTQYF. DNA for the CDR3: TGTGCCAGCAGCCAATGGCGGGAGAACACAGATACGCAGTATTTT. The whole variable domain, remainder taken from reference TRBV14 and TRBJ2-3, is EAGVTQFPSHSVIEKGQTVTLRCDPISGHDNLYWYRRVMGKEIKFLLHFVKESKQDESGMPNNRFLAERTGGTYSTLKVQPAELEDSGVYFCASSQWRENTDTQYFGPGTRLTVL.

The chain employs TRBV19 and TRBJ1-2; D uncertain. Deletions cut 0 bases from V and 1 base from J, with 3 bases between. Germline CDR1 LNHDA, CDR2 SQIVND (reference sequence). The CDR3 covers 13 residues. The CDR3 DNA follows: TGTGCCAGTAGTATAGACCTTAACTATGGCTACACCTTC. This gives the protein CASSIDLNYGYTF.

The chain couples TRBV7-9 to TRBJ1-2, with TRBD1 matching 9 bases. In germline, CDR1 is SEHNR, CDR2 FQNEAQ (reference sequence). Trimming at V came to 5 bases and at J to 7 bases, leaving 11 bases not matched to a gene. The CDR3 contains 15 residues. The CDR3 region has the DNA TGTGCCAGCAGCCCGGGGACAGGGAGTATAGTTGGCTACACCTTC. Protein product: CASSPGTGSIVGYTF.

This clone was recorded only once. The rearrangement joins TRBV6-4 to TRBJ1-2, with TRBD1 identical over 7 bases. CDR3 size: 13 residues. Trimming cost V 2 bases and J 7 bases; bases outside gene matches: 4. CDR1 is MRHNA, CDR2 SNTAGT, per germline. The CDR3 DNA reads TGTGCCAGCAGTGACCAGGGGGTTGGTGGCTACACCTTC. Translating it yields CASSDQGVGGYTF.

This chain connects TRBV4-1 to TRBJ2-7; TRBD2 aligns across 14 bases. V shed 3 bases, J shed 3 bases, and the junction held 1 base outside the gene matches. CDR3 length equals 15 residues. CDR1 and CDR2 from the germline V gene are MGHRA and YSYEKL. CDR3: CASSQTSGRDYEQYF. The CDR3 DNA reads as TGCGCCAGCAGCCAGACTAGCGGGAGGGACTACGAGCAGTACTTC.

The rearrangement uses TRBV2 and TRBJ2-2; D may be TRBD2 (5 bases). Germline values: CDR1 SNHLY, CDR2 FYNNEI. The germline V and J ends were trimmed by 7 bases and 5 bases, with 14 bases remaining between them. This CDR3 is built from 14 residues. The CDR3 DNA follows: TGTGCCAGCAATCTTGAGACGGGAACCGGGGAGCTGTTTTTT. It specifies CASNLETGTGELFF.

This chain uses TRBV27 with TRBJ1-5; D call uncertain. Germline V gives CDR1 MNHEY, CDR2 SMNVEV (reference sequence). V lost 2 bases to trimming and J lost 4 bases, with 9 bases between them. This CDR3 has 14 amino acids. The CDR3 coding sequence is TGTGCCAGCAGTTTAACCGAGCTTAATCAGCCCCAGCATTTT. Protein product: CASSLTELNQPQHF.

This CDR3 is CASSQLGGGIKETQYF. CDR3 nucleotide sequence: TGTGCCAGCAGCCAATTGGGGGGAGGGATTAAAGAGACCCAGTACTTC. This chain connects TRBV3-1 (or the pseudogene TRBV3-2) to TRBJ2-5, with 7 bases lining up with TRBD2. Germline CDR1 LGHDT, CDR2 YNNKEL (reference sequence). The length of the CDR3 is 16 residues. Trimming took 2 bases from V and 3 from J; bases not matched to a gene: 9.